Listed below are T cell receptor beta chains from one sample, sequenced in a study of beta chain features in type 1 diabetes. Data came from immunoSEQ multiplex PCR; TCRdb stores just in-frame clones and leaves some out. The table records 600,000 to 750,000 clones, 9.5% to 15% of them present only once. Sequenced material: naive CD4+ T cells from blood. These receptors came from a young man with type 1 diabetes. CDR3s include the opening cysteine and the closing phenylalanine or tryptophan. The D gene is left open where the match is weak. The size of a clone is reported for some rows only, either as once, few or many, or as a class for expanded clones.

j_call: TRBJ2-7
clone_size: few
v_call: TRBV11-2
d_call: NA
cdr3_aa: CASSLTFPQYF
cdr3_nt: TGTGCCAGCAGCTTAACATTCCCTCAGTACTTC

j_call: TRBJ1-2
clone_size: few
v_call: TRBV29-1
d_call: TRBD1
cdr3_aa: CSVEGQGYGYTF
cdr3_nt: TGCAGCGTTGAAGGACAGGGCTATGGCTACACCTTC

j_call: TRBJ2-3
clone_size: NA
v_call: TRBV7-2
d_call: NA
cdr3_aa: CASSLYRTDTQYF
cdr3_nt: TGTGCCAGCAGCTTATACCGGACAGATACGCAGTATTTT

j_call: TRBJ1-6
clone_size: few
v_call: TRBV2
d_call: NA
cdr3_aa: CASSEVGPNSPLHF
cdr3_nt: TGTGCCAGCAGTGAGGTTGGCCCTAATTCACCCCTCCACTTT

j_call: TRBJ2-1
clone_size: NA
v_call: TRBV9
d_call: TRBD2
cdr3_aa: CASSVRLAGDNEQFF
cdr3_nt: TGTGCCAGCAGCGTAAGACTAGCGGGGGACAATGAGCAGTTCTTC

j_call: TRBJ2-3
clone_size: NA
v_call: TRBV19
d_call: NA
cdr3_aa: CASSPSPPPRTDTQYF
cdr3_nt: TGTGCCAGTAGCCCTTCCCCCCCGCCGCGCACAGATACGCAGTATTTT

j_call: TRBJ2-7
clone_size: NA
v_call: TRBV4-3
d_call: NA
cdr3_aa: CASSQGGVTPYEQYF
cdr3_nt: TGCGCCAGCAGCCAAGGAGGGGTAACTCCCTACGAGCAGTACTTC

j_call: TRBJ2-1
clone_size: few
v_call: TRBV5-1
d_call: TRBD2
cdr3_aa: CASSPVGTSLDHNEQFF
cdr3_nt: TGCGCCAGCAGCCCCGTCGGGACTAGCTTAGACCACAATGAGCAGTTCTTC

j_call: TRBJ2-7
clone_size: NA
v_call: TRBV30
d_call: NA
cdr3_aa: CAWRSGSYEQYF
cdr3_nt: TGTGCCTGGAGGTCTGGTTCCTACGAGCAGTACTTC

j_call: TRBJ2-2
clone_size: NA
v_call: TRBV14
d_call: TRBD2
cdr3_aa: CASSGLAGSNTGELFF
cdr3_nt: TGTGCCAGCAGCGGACTAGCGGGCTCGAACACCGGGGAGCTGTTTTTT

j_call: TRBJ2-7
clone_size: few
v_call: TRBV10-3
d_call: TRBD1
cdr3_aa: CAISVTGGLYEQYF
cdr3_nt: TGTGCCATCAGTGTGACAGGGGGACTCTACGAGCAGTACTTC

j_call: TRBJ1-2
clone_size: NA
v_call: TRBV29-1
d_call: TRBD1
cdr3_aa: CSVEDRDRGTGYTF
cdr3_nt: TGCAGCGTTGAAGATAGGGACAGGGGAACAGGCTACACCTTC

j_call: TRBJ2-2
clone_size: NA
v_call: TRBV14
d_call: NA
cdr3_aa: CASSQEGVTGELFF
cdr3_nt: TGTGCCAGCAGCCAAGAAGGGGTAACCGGGGAGCTGTTTTTT

j_call: TRBJ1-5
clone_size: NA
v_call: TRBV11-2
d_call: NA
cdr3_aa: CASSLDRGGNQPQHF
cdr3_nt: TGTGCCAGCAGCTTAGACAGGGGTGGCAATCAGCCCCAGCATTTT

j_call: TRBJ1-1
clone_size: few
v_call: TRBV13
d_call: NA
cdr3_aa: CASSFTPNTEAFF
cdr3_nt: TGTGCCAGCAGCTTCACGCCGAACACTGAAGCTTTCTTT

j_call: TRBJ2-7
clone_size: few
v_call: TRBV2
d_call: TRBD2
cdr3_aa: CASNPSGSSYEQYF
cdr3_nt: TGTGCCAGCAATCCTAGCGGGAGCTCCTACGAGCAGTACTTC

j_call: TRBJ2-3
clone_size: few
v_call: TRBV15
d_call: TRBD1
cdr3_aa: CATSKQPTGYGTDTQYF
cdr3_nt: TGTGCCACCAGCAAGCAACCGACAGGGTACGGCACAGATACGCAGTATTTT

j_call: TRBJ1-4
clone_size: NA
v_call: TRBV18
d_call: TRBD1
cdr3_aa: CASSMGQDEKLFF
cdr3_nt: TGTGCCAGCTCAATGGGACAGGATGAAAAACTGTTTTTT

j_call: TRBJ1-2
clone_size: NA
v_call: TRBV2
d_call: TRBD1
cdr3_aa: CASSEPGQGFWGYTF
cdr3_nt: TGTGCCAGCAGTGAACCGGGACAGGGCTTTTGGGGCTACACCTTC

j_call: TRBJ2-7
clone_size: few
v_call: TRBV28
d_call: TRBD1
cdr3_aa: CASSSTGTGGLYEQYF
cdr3_nt: TGTGCCAGCAGTTCTACCGGGACAGGGGGTTTATACGAGCAGTACTTC

j_call: TRBJ2-7
clone_size: few
v_call: TRBV11-2
d_call: NA
cdr3_aa: CASSLDGNNYEQYF
cdr3_nt: TGTGCCAGCAGCTTAGATGGGAATAACTACGAGCAGTACTTC

j_call: TRBJ2-5
clone_size: few
v_call: TRBV6-5
d_call: NA
cdr3_aa: CASSKTDTGQTQYF
cdr3_nt: TGTGCCAGCAGTAAAACAGATACTGGGCAGACCCAGTACTTC

j_call: TRBJ2-2
clone_size: few
v_call: TRBV30
d_call: NA
cdr3_aa: CASLNYLNTGELFF
cdr3_nt: TGTGCCTCCCTGAACTATTTGAACACCGGGGAGCTGTTTTTT

j_call: TRBJ2-2
clone_size: NA
v_call: TRBV5-4
d_call: NA
cdr3_aa: CASSLDSPGANTGELFF
cdr3_nt: TGTGCCAGCAGCTTGGATAGTCCGGGGGCGAACACCGGGGAGCTGTTTTTT

j_call: TRBJ1-5
clone_size: NA
v_call: TRBV6-6
d_call: NA
cdr3_aa: CASSYPGQNNQPQHF
cdr3_nt: TGTGCCAGCAGTTACCCCGGACAGAATAATCAGCCCCAGCATTTT

j_call: TRBJ1-1
clone_size: NA
v_call: TRBV29-1
d_call: NA
cdr3_aa: CSAGAGMNTEAFF
cdr3_nt: TGCAGCGCTGGGGCAGGGATGAACACTGAAGCTTTCTTT

j_call: TRBJ1-2
clone_size: NA
v_call: TRBV18
d_call: NA
cdr3_aa: CASSTPGADYGYTF
cdr3_nt: TGTGCCAGCTCAACCCCGGGGGCGGACTATGGCTACACCTTC

j_call: TRBJ2-3
clone_size: NA
v_call: TRBV20-1
d_call: NA
cdr3_aa: CSAHQVTQYF
cdr3_nt: TGCAGTGCCCACCAGGTTACGCAGTATTTT

j_call: TRBJ1-6
clone_size: NA
v_call: TRBV7-2
d_call: TRBD1
cdr3_aa: CASSVGQGVMGSPLHF
cdr3_nt: TGTGCCAGCAGCGTGGGACAGGGGGTGATGGGTTCACCCCTCCACTTT

j_call: TRBJ2-7
clone_size: NA
v_call: TRBV28
d_call: NA
cdr3_aa: CASSPGQSYEQYF
cdr3_nt: TGTGCCAGCAGCCCAGGACAGTCCTACGAGCAGTACTTC

j_call: TRBJ1-3
clone_size: few
v_call: TRBV28
d_call: TRBD1
cdr3_aa: CASSLLTGSFGNTIYF
cdr3_nt: TGTGCCAGCAGTTTACTGACAGGGAGTTTTGGAAACACCATATATTTT

j_call: TRBJ2-3
clone_size: few
v_call: TRBV7-9
d_call: NA
cdr3_aa: CASSARAIGDTQYF
cdr3_nt: TGTGCCAGCAGTGCAAGGGCTATTGGGGATACGCAGTATTTT

j_call: TRBJ2-1
clone_size: few
v_call: TRBV11-2
d_call: NA
cdr3_aa: CASSLRGYNEQFF
cdr3_nt: TGTGCCAGCAGCTTACGTGGGTACAATGAGCAGTTCTTC

j_call: TRBJ2-5
clone_size: NA
v_call: TRBV5-1
d_call: NA
cdr3_aa: CASSQGQETQYF
cdr3_nt: TGCGCCAGCAGCCAGGGGCAAGAGACCCAGTACTTC

j_call: TRBJ2-3
clone_size: few
v_call: TRBV5-1
d_call: NA
cdr3_aa: CASSLEGDSSGTQYF
cdr3_nt: TGCGCCAGCAGCTTGGAAGGGGATAGTAGCGGTACGCAGTATTTT

j_call: TRBJ2-1
clone_size: few
v_call: TRBV7-2
d_call: NA
cdr3_aa: CASSTPDTYNEQFF
cdr3_nt: TGTGCCAGCAGCACCCCTGACACTTACAATGAGCAGTTCTTC

j_call: TRBJ1-6
clone_size: few
v_call: TRBV4-3
d_call: NA
cdr3_aa: CASSQDPGPGDSPLHF
cdr3_nt: TGCGCCAGCAGCCAAGACCCAGGGCCTGGGGATTCACCCCTCCACTTT

j_call: TRBJ2-3
clone_size: few
v_call: TRBV5-6
d_call: NA
cdr3_aa: CASSSPGRRGIDTQYF
cdr3_nt: TGTGCCAGCAGTTCGCCGGGACGGAGGGGGATAGATACGCAGTATTTT

j_call: TRBJ2-7
clone_size: few
v_call: TRBV28
d_call: NA
cdr3_aa: CASSLNTAYEQYF
cdr3_nt: TGTGCCAGCAGTTTGAACACCGCCTACGAGCAGTACTTC

j_call: TRBJ2-1
clone_size: NA
v_call: TRBV4-3
d_call: NA
cdr3_aa: CASSQAARSSYNEQFF
cdr3_nt: TGCGCCAGCAGCCAAGCAGCACGAAGCTCCTACAATGAGCAGTTCTTC

j_call: TRBJ1-5
clone_size: NA
v_call: TRBV7-2
d_call: NA
cdr3_aa: CASSITPGQNQPQHF
cdr3_nt: TGTGCCAGCAGCATCACCCCGGGACAAAATCAGCCCCAGCATTTT

j_call: TRBJ1-5
clone_size: once
v_call: TRBV19
d_call: NA
cdr3_aa: CASLLGTPSGNQPQHF
cdr3_nt: TGTGCCAGCCTTCTCGGAACCCCTAGTGGCAATCAGCCCCAGCATTTT

j_call: TRBJ1-2
clone_size: few
v_call: TRBV5-1
d_call: NA
cdr3_aa: CASSSTAYGYTF
cdr3_nt: TGCGCCAGCAGCTCGACAGCCTATGGCTACACCTTC

j_call: TRBJ2-7
clone_size: few
v_call: TRBV15
d_call: NA
cdr3_aa: CATGWQGTYEQYF
cdr3_nt: TGTGCCACCGGGTGGCAGGGCACCTACGAGCAGTACTTC

j_call: TRBJ1-2
clone_size: NA
v_call: TRBV5-6
d_call: NA
cdr3_aa: CASFGLFGDYGYTF
cdr3_nt: TGTGCCAGCTTTGGGCTCTTTGGGGACTATGGCTACACCTTC

j_call: TRBJ2-5
clone_size: few
v_call: TRBV2
d_call: NA
cdr3_aa: CASSPRSQETQYF
cdr3_nt: TGTGCCAGCAGTCCGCGGAGCCAAGAGACCCAGTACTTC

j_call: TRBJ1-5
clone_size: few
v_call: TRBV6-5
d_call: TRBD1
cdr3_aa: CASSTRQGVQPQHF
cdr3_nt: TGTGCCAGCAGTACCCGACAGGGGGTTCAGCCCCAGCATTTT

j_call: TRBJ2-1
clone_size: few
v_call: TRBV5-6
d_call: NA
cdr3_aa: CASSLVGQYNEQFF
cdr3_nt: TGTGCCAGCAGCTTGGTAGGCCAGTACAATGAGCAGTTCTTC

j_call: TRBJ1-4
clone_size: once
v_call: TRBV7-6
d_call: NA
cdr3_aa: CASSLVGAKKEKLFF
cdr3_nt: TGTGCCAGCAGCTTAGTGGGGGCTAAGAAGGAAAAACTGTTTTTT

j_call: TRBJ1-2
clone_size: few
v_call: TRBV27
d_call: NA
cdr3_aa: CASSPNSNYGYTF
cdr3_nt: TGTGCCAGCAGTCCAAACAGTAACTATGGCTACACCTTC

j_call: TRBJ2-1
clone_size: few
v_call: TRBV18
d_call: NA
cdr3_aa: CASSPLSVPGGNNEQFF
cdr3_nt: TGTGCCAGCTCACCACTATCCGTTCCAGGGGGGAACAATGAGCAGTTCTTC

j_call: TRBJ2-7
clone_size: few
v_call: TRBV5-1
d_call: NA
cdr3_aa: CASRSAVLSYEQYF
cdr3_nt: TGCGCCAGCAGATCGGCCGTCCTCTCCTACGAGCAGTACTTC

j_call: TRBJ1-4
clone_size: few
v_call: TRBV7-6
d_call: NA
cdr3_aa: CASSLVGGTEKLFF
cdr3_nt: TGTGCCAGCAGCTTAGTAGGAGGGACGGAAAAACTGTTTTTT

j_call: TRBJ2-7
clone_size: NA
v_call: TRBV10-3
d_call: NA
cdr3_aa: CAISELQGFQVDEQYF
cdr3_nt: TGTGCCATCAGTGAGTTACAGGGATTTCAAGTAGACGAGCAGTACTTC

j_call: TRBJ2-7
clone_size: NA
v_call: TRBV13
d_call: TRBD2
cdr3_aa: CASKPRLADYYEQYF
cdr3_nt: TGTGCCAGCAAGCCCCGGCTAGCGGACTACTACGAGCAGTACTTC

j_call: TRBJ2-1
clone_size: NA
v_call: TRBV9
d_call: NA
cdr3_aa: CASSLYPGSFNEQFF
cdr3_nt: TGTGCCAGCAGCCTTTACCCAGGCAGTTTCAATGAGCAGTTCTTC

j_call: TRBJ2-3
clone_size: NA
v_call: TRBV9
d_call: TRBD1
cdr3_aa: CASSARDRGSDTQYF
cdr3_nt: TGTGCCAGCAGCGCCCGGGACAGGGGGTCAGATACGCAGTATTTT

j_call: TRBJ1-2
clone_size: few
v_call: TRBV29-1
d_call: NA
cdr3_aa: CSVVIGPYGYTF
cdr3_nt: TGCAGCGTTGTAATCGGACCCTATGGCTACACCTTC

j_call: TRBJ2-4
clone_size: NA
v_call: TRBV19
d_call: NA
cdr3_aa: CASSREWRVGAKNIQYF
cdr3_nt: TGTGCCAGTAGTCGCGAATGGCGGGTGGGAGCCAAAAACATTCAGTACTTC